The 13 T cell receptor beta chains given below trace back to one sample, sequenced in a study of shared clonotypes between healthy human individuals. The method was immunoSEQ multiplex PCR; TCRdb's version includes in-frame clones alone and lacks a portion of them. The profile shows approximately 1,000,000 clones, around 82% of them singletons. Sample: memory CD4+ T cells from PBMCs. Subset: CD45RA-negative fraction. These receptors were collected from a man younger than 35 in good health. Some clones in this sample may be carry-over from other donors' samples.

The rearrangement links TRBV4-1 to TRBJ2-3; no clear D. The V end was cut by 1 base, the J end by 2 bases, with 10 bases between. CDR1 is MGHRA, CDR2 YSYEKL, per germline. This CDR3 is 15 amino acids long. For the CDR3, the DNA is TGCGCCAGCAGCCAAGGTTTAACCGACACAGATACGCAGTATTTT. Protein sequence: CASSQGLTDTDTQYF.

This clone was seen repeatedly, ten times or more. The rearrangement uses TRBV19 and TRBJ1-4; TRBD1 might be the D (5 bases). This CDR3 spans 15 amino acids. Trimming stripped 3 bases from V and 8 bases from J, with 16 bases between. Germline V CDR1 and CDR2: LNHDA, SQIVND (reference sequence). The DNA of the CDR3 is TGTGCCAGTAGTATTCAATCGGGGCGTGGGGAAAAACTGTTTTTT. Translation gives CASSIQSGRGEKLFF.

J is TRBJ1-2 and V is TRBV7-2; a possible D gene is TRBD1 (6 bases). V was pared by 5 bases and J by 4 bases, with 11 bases between. In germline, CDR1 is SGHTA, CDR2 FQGNSA. The CDR3 totals 13 residues. The chain's CDR3 is CASSNTGLYGYTF. CDR3 in DNA: TGTGCCAGCAGCAACACAGGGCTCTATGGCTACACCTTC.

This clone was seen a single time. The V and J genes are TRBV28 and TRBJ1-3, with a possible D match to TRBD1 (6 bases). The V and J ends lost 2 bases and 8 bases respectively, with 10 bases between them. The CDR3 has 13 residues. Germline V gene sequence: CDR1 MDHEN, CDR2 SYDVKM. CDR3 sequence reads: CASSLTGRDTIYF. CDR3 nucleotide sequence: TGTGCCAGCAGTTTAACAGGGCGGGACACCATATATTTT.

The CDR3 spells CASSDWRGNQETQYF. DNA for the CDR3: TGTGCCAGCAGCGACTGGAGGGGAAACCAAGAGACCCAGTACTTC. The chain combines TRBV5-4 with TRBJ2-5; D might be TRBD2 (6 bases). Trimming left V 4 bases short and J 0 bases short, with 13 bases between. This CDR3 has 15 residues. Germline V CDR1 and CDR2: SGHNT, YYREEE (reference sequence).

This clone was recorded at least ten times. V is TRBV28 and J is TRBJ2-3, with 12 bases fitting TRBD2. This CDR3 comprises 17 residues. Trimming cost V 1 base and J 0 bases; bases outside gene matches: 2. CDR1 and CDR2 from the germline V gene are MDHEN and SYDVKM. CDR3 loop: CASSLYGLAGSTDTQYF. The CDR3 region has the DNA TGTGCCAGCAGTTTATATGGACTAGCGGGGAGCACAGATACGCAGTATTTT.

The J gene is TRBJ1-2, the V gene TRBV7-7; a weak D match, TRBD1 (6 bases). The germline gives CDR1 SSHAT, CDR2 FNYEAQ (reference sequence). This CDR3 has 13 amino acids. V was pared by 0 bases and J by 6 bases, with 8 bases between. The chain's CDR3 is CASSLAPGDGYTF. The DNA of the CDR3 is TGTGCCAGCAGCTTAGCGCCAGGGGATGGCTACACCTTC.

V usage is TRBV28 and J usage is TRBJ1-2; a weak D match, TRBD1 (5 bases). CDR3 length equals 16 residues. The germline gives CDR1 MDHEN, CDR2 SYDVKM. V was trimmed by 2 bases and J by 4 bases, leaving 17 bases between them. CDR3 residues: CASSLRVGGRAYGYTF. The CDR3 DNA follows: TGTGCCAGCAGTTTAAGGGTGGGGGGACGAGCCTATGGCTACACCTTC.

This chain uses TRBV19 with TRBJ1-2, with D possibly being TRBD1 (5 bases). Trimming shortened V by 4 bases and J by 2 bases, and 14 bases separated the two germline ends. The CDR3 consists of 15 residues. Germline CDR1 reads LNHDA; CDR2 reads SQIVND (reference sequence). In DNA form, the CDR3 reads TGTGCCAGTAGTAGAGACAGTAAGATCAACTATGGCTACACCTTC. It encodes CASSRDSKINYGYTF.

This rearrangement joins TRBV18 to TRBJ2-5, with D tentatively TRBD2 (6 bases). The CDR3 sequence is 14 residues long. Trimming cost V 3 bases and J 6 bases, with 14 bases left between them. Germline V lookup: CDR1 KGHSH, CDR2 LQKENI. CDR3 in amino acids: CASSPPSGGKTQYF. The CDR3, as DNA: TGTGCCAGCTCACCGCCTTCTGGGGGGAAGACCCAGTACTTC.

The chain has TRBV10-3 and TRBJ2-2, with 9 bases identical to TRBD2. Losses at the gene ends were 3 bases for V and 1 base for J; bases not matched to a gene: 6. Germline values: CDR1 ENHRY, CDR2 SYGVKD. The CDR3 has 17 amino acids. CDR3 in DNA: TGTGCCATCAGTGATTGGGCTAGCGGGAAGAACACCGGGGAGCTGTTTTTT. This codes for CAISDWASGKNTGELFF.

The V gene is TRBV4-1, the J gene TRBJ2-3; the D is unclear. This CDR3 is built from 15 residues. Germline CDR1 is MGHRA and CDR2 is YSYEKL. V lost 2 bases and J 6 bases, leaving 15 bases between the germline ends. DNA for the CDR3: TGCGCCAGCAGCCAATCTTTTTCGCTAGGGGATACGCAGTATTTT. Protein product: CASSQSFSLGDTQYF.

As for this clone: The junction departs from germline at one end; a sequencing error may be responsible. The chain recombines TRBV6-5 with TRBJ2-7; tentatively, D is TRBD1 (6 bases). Per the germline V gene, CDR1 is MNHEY and CDR2 is SVGAGI. The CDR3 sequence is 14 residues long. Here the CDR3 DNA reads TGTGCCAGCAACCTCGACAGGCGTTCCTCCGAGCAGTACTTC. It codes for CASNLDRRSSEQYF.